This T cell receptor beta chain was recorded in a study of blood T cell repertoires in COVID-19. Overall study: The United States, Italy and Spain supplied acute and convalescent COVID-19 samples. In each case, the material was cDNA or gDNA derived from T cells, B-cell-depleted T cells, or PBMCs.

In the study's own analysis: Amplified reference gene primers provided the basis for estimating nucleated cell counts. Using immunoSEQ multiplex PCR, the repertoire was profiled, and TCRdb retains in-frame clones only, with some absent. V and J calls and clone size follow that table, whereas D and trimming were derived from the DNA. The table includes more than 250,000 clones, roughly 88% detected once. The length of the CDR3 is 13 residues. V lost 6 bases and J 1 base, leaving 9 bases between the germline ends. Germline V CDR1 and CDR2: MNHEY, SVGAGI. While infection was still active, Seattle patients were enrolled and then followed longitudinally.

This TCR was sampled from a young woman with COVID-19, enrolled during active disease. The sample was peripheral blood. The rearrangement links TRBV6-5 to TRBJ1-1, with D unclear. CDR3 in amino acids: CASRTYRNTEAFF. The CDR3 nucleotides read TGTGCCAGCAGGACGTACAGGAACACTGAAGCTTTCTTT.